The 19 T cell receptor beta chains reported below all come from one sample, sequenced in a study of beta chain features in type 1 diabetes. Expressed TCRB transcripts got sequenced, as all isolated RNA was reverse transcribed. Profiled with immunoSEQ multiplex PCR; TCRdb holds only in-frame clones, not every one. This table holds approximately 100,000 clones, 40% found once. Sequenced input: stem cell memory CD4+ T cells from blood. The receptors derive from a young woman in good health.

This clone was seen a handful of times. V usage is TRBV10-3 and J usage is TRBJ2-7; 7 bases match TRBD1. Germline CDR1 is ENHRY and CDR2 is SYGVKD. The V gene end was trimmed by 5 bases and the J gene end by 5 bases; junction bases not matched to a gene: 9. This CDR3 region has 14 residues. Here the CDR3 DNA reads TGTGCCATCAGTCATCAGACAGGGTCCCACGAGCAGTACTTC. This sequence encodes CAISHQTGSHEQYF.

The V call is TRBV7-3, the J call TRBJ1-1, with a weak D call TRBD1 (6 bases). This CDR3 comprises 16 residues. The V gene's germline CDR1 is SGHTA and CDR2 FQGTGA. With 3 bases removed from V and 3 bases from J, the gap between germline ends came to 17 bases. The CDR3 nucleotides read TGTGCCAGCAGCTTGGGGGCGGGTCAGGTGGACACTGAAGCTTTCTTT. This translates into CASSLGAGQVDTEAFF.

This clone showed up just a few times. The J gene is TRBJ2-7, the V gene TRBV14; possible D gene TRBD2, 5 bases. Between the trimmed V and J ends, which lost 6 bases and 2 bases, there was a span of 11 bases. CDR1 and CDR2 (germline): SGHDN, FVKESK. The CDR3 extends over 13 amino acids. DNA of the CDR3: TGTGCCAGCAGTCACGGGCGGGCCTACGAGCAGTACTTC. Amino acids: CASSHGRAYEQYF.

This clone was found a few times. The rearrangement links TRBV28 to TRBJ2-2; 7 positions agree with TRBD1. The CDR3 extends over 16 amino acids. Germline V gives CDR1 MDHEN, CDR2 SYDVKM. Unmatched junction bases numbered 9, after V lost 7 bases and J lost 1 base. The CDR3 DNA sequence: TGTGCCAGCAAGACAGGGATTTCACTGAACACCGGGGAGCTGTTTTTT. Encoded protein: CASKTGISLNTGELFF.

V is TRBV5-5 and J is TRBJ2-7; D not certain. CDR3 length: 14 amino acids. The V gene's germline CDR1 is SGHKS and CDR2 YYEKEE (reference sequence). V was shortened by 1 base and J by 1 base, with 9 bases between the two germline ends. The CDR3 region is CASSLPPQSYEQYF. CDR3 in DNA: TGTGCCAGCAGCTTGCCTCCACAATCCTACGAGCAGTACTTC.

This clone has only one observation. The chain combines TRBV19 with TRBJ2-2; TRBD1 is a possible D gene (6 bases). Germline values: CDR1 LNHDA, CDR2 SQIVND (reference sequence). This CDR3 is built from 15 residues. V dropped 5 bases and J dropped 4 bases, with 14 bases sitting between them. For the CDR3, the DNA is TGTGCCAGTAGTCCCGGGACACTGGCCACCGGGGAGCTGTTTTTT. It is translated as CASSPGTLATGELFF.

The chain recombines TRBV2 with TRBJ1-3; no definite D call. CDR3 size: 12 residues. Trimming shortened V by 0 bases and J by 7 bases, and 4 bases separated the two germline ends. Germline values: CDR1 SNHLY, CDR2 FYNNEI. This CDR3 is CASSEAGNTIYF. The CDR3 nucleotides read TGTGCCAGCAGTGAAGCGGGCAACACCATATATTTT.

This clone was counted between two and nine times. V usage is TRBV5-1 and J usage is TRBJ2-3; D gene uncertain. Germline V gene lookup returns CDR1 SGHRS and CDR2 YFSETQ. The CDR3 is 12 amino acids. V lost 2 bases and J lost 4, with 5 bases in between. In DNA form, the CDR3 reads TGCGCCAGCAGCTTCTTAGCAGATACGCAGTATTTT. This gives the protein CASSFLADTQYF. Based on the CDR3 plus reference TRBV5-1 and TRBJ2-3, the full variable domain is KAGVTQTPRYLIKTRGQQVTLSCSPISGHRSVSWYQQTPGQGLQFLFEYFSETQRNKGNFPGRFSGRQFSNSRSEMNVSTLELGDSALYLCASSFLADTQYFGPGTRLTVL.

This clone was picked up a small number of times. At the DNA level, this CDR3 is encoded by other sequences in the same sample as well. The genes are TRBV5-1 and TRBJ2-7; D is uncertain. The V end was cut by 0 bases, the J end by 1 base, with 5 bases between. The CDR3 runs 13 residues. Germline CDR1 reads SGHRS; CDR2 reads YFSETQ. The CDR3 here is CASSLAGSYEQYF. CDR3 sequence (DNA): TGCGCCAGCAGCTTGGCCGGGTCCTACGAGCAGTACTTC.

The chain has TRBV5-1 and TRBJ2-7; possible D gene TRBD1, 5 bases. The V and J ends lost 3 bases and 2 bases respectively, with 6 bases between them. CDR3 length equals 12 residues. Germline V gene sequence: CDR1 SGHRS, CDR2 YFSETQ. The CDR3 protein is CASSSRAYEQYF. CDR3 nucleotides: TGCGCCAGCAGCTCCAGGGCCTACGAGCAGTACTTC.

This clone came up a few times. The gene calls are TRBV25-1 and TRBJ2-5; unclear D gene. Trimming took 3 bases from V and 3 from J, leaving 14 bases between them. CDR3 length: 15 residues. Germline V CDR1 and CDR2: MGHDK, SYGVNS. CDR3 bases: TGTGCCAGCAGTGAGTCGGAGTGGTGGGAAGAGACCCAGTACTTC. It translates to CASSESEWWEETQYF. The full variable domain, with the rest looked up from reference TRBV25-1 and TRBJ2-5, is EADIYQTPRYLVIGTGKKITLECSQTMGHDKMYWYQQDPGMELHLIHYSYGVNSTEKGDLSSESTVSRIRTEHFPLTLESARPSHTSQYLCASSESEWWEETQYFGPGTRLLVL.

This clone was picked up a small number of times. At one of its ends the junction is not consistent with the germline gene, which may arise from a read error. The CDR3 protein is CASSHSVTGLLF. Here the CDR3 DNA reads TGTGCCAGCAGCCATTCGGTGACGGGACTCCTCTTC. V usage is TRBV7-9 and J usage is TRBJ2-7; D is perhaps TRBD2 (6 bases). CDR3 length: 12 residues. Germline lookup yields CDR1 SEHNR and CDR2 FQNEAQ (reference sequence).

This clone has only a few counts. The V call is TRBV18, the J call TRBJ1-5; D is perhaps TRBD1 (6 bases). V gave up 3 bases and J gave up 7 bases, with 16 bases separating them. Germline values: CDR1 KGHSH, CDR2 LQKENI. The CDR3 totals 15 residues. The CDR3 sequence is CASSPQEGQGQPQHF. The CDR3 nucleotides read TGTGCCAGCTCACCTCAGGAAGGTCAGGGGCAGCCCCAGCATTTT.

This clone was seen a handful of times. CDR3 amino acids: CASSPRLAGFPNTGELFF. CDR3 sequence (DNA): TGTGCCAGCAGCCCCCGACTAGCGGGGTTCCCAAACACCGGGGAGCTGTTTTTT. The J gene is TRBJ2-2, the V gene TRBV9, with 11 bases lining up with TRBD2. Germline CDR1 SGDLS, CDR2 YYNGEE. The CDR3 is 18 residues long. The V segment lost 4 bases and the J segment 2 bases; nucleotides outside the gene matches: 10. Combining the CDR3 with reference TRBV9 and TRBJ2-2 gives the whole variable domain DSGVTQTPKHLITATGQRVTLRCSPRSGDLSVYWYQQSLDQGLQFLIQYYNGEERAKGNILERFSAQQFPDLHSELNLSSLELGDSALYFCASSPRLAGFPNTGELFFGEGSRLTVL.

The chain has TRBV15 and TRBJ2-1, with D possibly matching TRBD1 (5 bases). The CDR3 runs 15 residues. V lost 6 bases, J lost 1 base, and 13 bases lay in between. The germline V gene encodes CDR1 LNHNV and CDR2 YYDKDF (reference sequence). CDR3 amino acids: CATSRIGVSYNEQFF. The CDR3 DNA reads TGTGCCACCAGTAGGATAGGGGTGTCCTACAATGAGCAGTTCTTC.

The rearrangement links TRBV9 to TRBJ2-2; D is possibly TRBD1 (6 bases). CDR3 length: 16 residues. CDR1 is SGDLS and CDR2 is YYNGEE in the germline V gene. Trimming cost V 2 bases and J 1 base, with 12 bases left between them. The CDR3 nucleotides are TGTGCCAGCAGCGTCTCCGGGACAAAGAACACCGGGGAGCTGTTTTTT. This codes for CASSVSGTKNTGELFF.

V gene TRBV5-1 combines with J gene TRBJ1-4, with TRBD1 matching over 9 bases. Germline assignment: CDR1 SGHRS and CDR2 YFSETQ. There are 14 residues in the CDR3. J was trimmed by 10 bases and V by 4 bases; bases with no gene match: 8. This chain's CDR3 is CASSQGTGSGKLFF. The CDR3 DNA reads TGCGCCAGCAGCCAGGGGACAGGGAGTGGAAAACTGTTTTTT.

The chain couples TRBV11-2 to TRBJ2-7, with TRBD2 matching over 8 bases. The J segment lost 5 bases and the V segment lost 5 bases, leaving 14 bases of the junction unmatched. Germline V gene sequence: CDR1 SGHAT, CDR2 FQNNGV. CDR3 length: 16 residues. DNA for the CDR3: TGTGCCAGCAGCCCGACGGGGGCGGGAGGAATCAACGAGCAGTACTTC. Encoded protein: CASSPTGAGGINEQYF.

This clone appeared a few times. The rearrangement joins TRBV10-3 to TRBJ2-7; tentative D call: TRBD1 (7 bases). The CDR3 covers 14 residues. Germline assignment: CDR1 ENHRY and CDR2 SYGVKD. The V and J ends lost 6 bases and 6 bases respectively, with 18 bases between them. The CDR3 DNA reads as TGTGCCATCAGGGAGGGGACAGCCACCGGCGAGCAGTACTTC. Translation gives CAIREGTATGEQYF.